Listed here are 2 T cell receptor beta chains from one sample, sequenced in a study of Graves' ophthalmopathy and Graves' hyperthyroidism. RNA transcripts served as template for amplifying TCR beta CDR3 sequences. HTBI primers were employed in first-round RT-PCR, then a second-round multiplex PCR followed. TCRdb recomputed calls from the multiplex PCR reads with MiXCR, one row per CDR3 protein. Seen here are about 200,000 distinct CDR3 sequences, roughly 29% observed once, and the top ten hold approximately 8.6%. Sequencing was carried out using peripheral blood. Receptors originate from a man aged 45-60 years with Graves' ophthalmopathy.

This clonotype was observed a handful of times. V usage is TRBV6-5 and J usage is TRBJ1-2; D gene ambiguous. Trimming removed 4 bases at V and 5 bases at J, with 5 bases between. In germline, CDR1 is MNHEY, CDR2 SVGAGI. CDR3 length: 11 residues. CDR3 sequence (DNA): TGTGCCAGCAGTTCCGGGTATGGCTACACCTTC. Translating gives CASSSGYGYTF.

The rearrangement joins TRBV24-1 to TRBJ1-2; no clear D. The CDR3 covers 12 residues. Germline CDR1 KGHDR, CDR2 SFDVKD. V gave up 9 bases and J gave up 8 bases, with 15 bases separating them. This CDR3 is CATHTPGEGYTF. The CDR3 DNA follows: TGTGCCACCCACACGCCGGGAGAGGGCTACACCTTC.